The rows below give T cell receptor beta chains drawn from one sample of a study of T cell responses to AZD1222 COVID-19 vaccine. TCRdb's table, derived via immunoSEQ multiplex PCR, lists solely in-frame clones and lacks some. The table includes roughly 130,000 clones, 70% to 90% detected once. This specimen was peripheral blood, taken on day 0 of AZD1222 vaccination. The receptors shown here come from an adult in good health. Both conserved end residues are part of each CDR3. The D gene is left open where the match is weak. Not all rows give a size; the values are once, few, many and, for expanded clones, a class.

d_call j_call clone_size v_call cdr3_nt cdr3_aa
TRBD1 TRBJ2-1 - TRBV4-3 TGCGCCAGCAGCCAAGACCCAGGGGGCTCCTACAATGAGCAGTTCTTC CASSQDPGGSYNEQFF
TRBD1 TRBJ1-3 - TRBV30 TGTGCCTGGAGGGCTACCGGGACAGGGGGAAACACCATATATTTT CAWRATGTGGNTIYF
TRBD1 TRBJ1-2 - TRBV7-2 TGTGCCAGCAGCTTACAGGGGGCTAACTATGGCTACACCTTC CASSLQGANYGYTF
- TRBJ1-2 - TRBV5-1 TGCGCCAGCACCATTTCAGGGGCTGGGGATGGCTACACCTTC CASTISGAGDGYTF
- TRBJ1-3 - TRBV28 TGTGCCAGCAGTTTAGGGAACACCATATATTTT CASSLGNTIYF
- TRBJ1-2 - TRBV10-3 TGTGCCATCATGGGATGGGAGGATGGCTACACCTTC CAIMGWEDGYTF
TRBD1 TRBJ1-3 - TRBV27 TGTGCCAGCAGTCCCGGGACAGGGACAGGAAACACCATATATTTT CASSPGTGTGNTIYF
- TRBJ2-4 - TRBV27 TGTGCCAGCAGTATCCCCGGACCCAAAAACATTCAGTACTTC CASSIPGPKNIQYF
- TRBJ1-1 - TRBV6-4 TGTGCCAGCAGTGATCGCCAGGGAGCTTGTGAAGCTTTCTTT CASSDRQGACEAFF
- TRBJ1-5 - TRBV30 TGTGCCTGGCGCCAGACAGGCGGAATGGGTCAGCCCCAGCATTTT CAWRQTGGMGQPQHF
- TRBJ1-6 - TRBV4-3 TGCGCCAGCAGCCAAGATCTGGCAGGGGCCCTTTCACCCCTCCACTTT CASSQDLAGALSPLHF
- TRBJ2-7 - TRBV29-1 TGCAGCGTTGAGGGCAAAGTTTCCTACGAGCAGTACTTC CSVEGKVSYEQYF
- TRBJ2-1 - TRBV15 TGTGCCACCAGCAGAGTCCGATACAATGAGCAGTTCTTC CATSRVRYNEQFF
TRBD1 TRBJ2-7 - TRBV14 TGTGCCAGCAGCCTCCGGGACAGGGCCTACGAGCAGTACTTC CASSLRDRAYEQYF
- TRBJ1-1 - TRBV7-2 TGTGCCAGCAGCTTGCCAGGGTGGGACACTGAAGCTTTCTTT CASSLPGWDTEAFF
TRBD2 TRBJ2-7 few TRBV18 TGTGCCAGCTCACCCGGGGCGGGAGGCTACGAGCAGTACTTC CASSPGAGGYEQYF
- TRBJ2-7 - TRBV28 TGTGCCAGCAGCCCACAGGGCTCCTACGAGCAGTACTTC CASSPQGSYEQYF
- TRBJ1-5 - TRBV7-2 TGTGCCAGCAGCGCCCACCGGGGGGCCGCTAATAGCAATCAGCCCCAGCATTTT CASSAHRGAANSNQPQHF
- TRBJ2-5 - TRBV11-2 TGTGCCAGCAGCTTAAGGGGGGGGTACCAAGAGACCCAGTACTTC CASSLRGGYQETQYF
TRBD1 TRBJ1-4 - TRBV5-1 TGCGCCAGCAGCGGAGGACAGGGTACTAATGAAAAACTGTTTTTT CASSGGQGTNEKLFF
TRBD2 TRBJ2-2 - TRBV5-1 TGCGCCAGCAGCCGTCGGGAGGCTCACACCGGGGAGCTGTTTTTT CASSRREAHTGELFF
- TRBJ2-4 - TRBV28 TGTGCCAGCAGCGGGATGCGGGCTAGAGCCAAAAACATTCAGTACTTC CASSGMRARAKNIQYF
- TRBJ1-4 - TRBV11-2 TGTGCCAGCAGCTTAGAAGCAGGGTCCGGGGAAAAACTGTTTTTT CASSLEAGSGEKLFF
- TRBJ1-1 - TRBV27 TGTGCCAGCAGTAGGGCACAGGGAGAAGCTTTCTTT CASSRAQGEAFF
- TRBJ1-2 - TRBV4-3 TGCGCCAGCAGCCAGTCCGGCCTCTATGGCTACACCTTC CASSQSGLYGYTF
- TRBJ2-2 once TRBV7-6 TGTGCTCATAGCGGAGACACCGGGGAGCTGTTTTTT CAHSGDTGELFF
- TRBJ2-5 - TRBV9 TGTGCCAGCAGCGTTTCGAGGGGGGAGGAGACCCAGTACTTC CASSVSRGEETQYF
- TRBJ2-3 - TRBV19 TGTGCCAGTAGTATTGGACAGCATAGCACAGATACGCAGTATTTT CASSIGQHSTDTQYF
TRBD2 TRBJ2-7 once TRBV5-4 TGTGCCAGCAGCTCGGCCAGCGGTCTCGGGGCGGGAGGGCCCTACGAGCAGTACTTC CASSSASGLGAGGPYEQYF
- TRBJ1-5 - TRBV7-2 TGTGCCAGCAGCTTAGGGCCTAGCAATCAGCCCCAGCATTTT CASSLGPSNQPQHF
- TRBJ1-1 - TRBV29-1 TGCAGCGTTGATTTTGGGCGAGCTTTCTTT CSVDFGRAFF
TRBD2 TRBJ2-3 once TRBV19 TGTGCCAGTACCCCTCTAGGGCTAGCGGGAGGGCCGAGCACAGATACGCAGTATTTT CASTPLGLAGGPSTDTQYF